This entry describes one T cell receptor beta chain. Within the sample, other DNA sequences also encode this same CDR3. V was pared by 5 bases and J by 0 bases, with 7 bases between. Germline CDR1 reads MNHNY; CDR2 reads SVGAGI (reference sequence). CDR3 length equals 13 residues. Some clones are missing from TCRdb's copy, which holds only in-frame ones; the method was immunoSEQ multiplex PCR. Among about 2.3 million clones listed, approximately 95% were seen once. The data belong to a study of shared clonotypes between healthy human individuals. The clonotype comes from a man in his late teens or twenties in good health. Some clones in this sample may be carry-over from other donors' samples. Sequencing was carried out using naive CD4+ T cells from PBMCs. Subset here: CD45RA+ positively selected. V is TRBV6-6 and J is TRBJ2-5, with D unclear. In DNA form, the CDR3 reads TGTGCCAGCAGTCCCGTGTACCAAGAGACCCAGTACTTC. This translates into CASSPVYQETQYF.